This T cell receptor beta chain was recorded in a study of cytomegalovirus exposure and HLA in healthy donors. Germline-derived CDR1 and CDR2 are MNHEY and SVGAGI. This CDR3 comprises 15 residues. J lost 4 bases, V lost 2 bases, and 1 base had no gene match. PCR amplification relied on 60 Vbeta primers (plus 13 Jbeta primers). Sequenced by immunoSEQ multiplex PCR; TCRdb stores in-frame clones only, minus some. In the table there are over 100,000 clones, about three quarters of which are singletons. Sequenced sample: PBMCs. The genes are TRBV6-5 and TRBJ2-7, with 14 bases fitting TRBD2. The receptor was isolated from a woman aged 40 to 55 in good health and CMV-seropositive. The CDR3 coding sequence is TGTGCCAGCAGTTACGGGACTAGCGGGGGATACGAGCAGTACTTC. This sequence encodes CASSYGTSGGYEQYF.